The following is a T cell receptor beta chain sequence with its context. Its antigen remains unidentified. V was clipped by 6 bases and J by 6 bases, with 14 bases between them. CDR1 and CDR2 (germline): MNHEY, SVGAGI. The CDR3 sequence is 14 residues long. TCRdb keeps only in-frame clones here, not all; method: immunoSEQ multiplex PCR. The sample contains 77,000 or so clones, 87% of which appear only once. This sample is part of a study of T cell responses to AZD1222 COVID-19 vaccine. Study-wide results and limits: When two AZD1222 doses had been given, Spike-specific TCR breadth and depth rose.

Sequencing was performed on peripheral blood, taken 28 days after the second AZD1222 dose. The chain couples TRBV6-5 to TRBJ2-2; D is perhaps TRBD1 or TRBD2 (5 bases each). The clonotype comes from an adult who received the AZD1222 COVID-19 vaccine. For the CDR3, the DNA is TGTGCCAGCAGGCTTGGGACGATCCCCGGGGAGCTGTTTTTT. Translating gives CASRLGTIPGELFF.